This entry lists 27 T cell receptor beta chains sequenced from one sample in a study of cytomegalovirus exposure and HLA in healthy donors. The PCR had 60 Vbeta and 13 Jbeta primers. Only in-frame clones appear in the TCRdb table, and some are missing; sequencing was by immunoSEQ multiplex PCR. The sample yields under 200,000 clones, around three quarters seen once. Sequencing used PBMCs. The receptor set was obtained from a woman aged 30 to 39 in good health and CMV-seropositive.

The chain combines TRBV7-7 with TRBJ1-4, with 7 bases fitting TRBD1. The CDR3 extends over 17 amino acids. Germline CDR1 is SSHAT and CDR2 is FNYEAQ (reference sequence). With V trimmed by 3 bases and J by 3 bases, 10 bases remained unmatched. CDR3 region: CASSFPERDRPNEKLFF. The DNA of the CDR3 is TGTGCCAGCAGCTTCCCAGAAAGGGACAGACCTAATGAAAAACTGTTTTTT.

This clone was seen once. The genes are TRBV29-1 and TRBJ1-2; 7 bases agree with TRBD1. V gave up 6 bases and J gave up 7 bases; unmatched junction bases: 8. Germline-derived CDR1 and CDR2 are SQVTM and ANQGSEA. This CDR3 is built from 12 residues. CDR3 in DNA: TGCAGCGTCGAGGACAGGCTGTCTGGCTACACCTTC. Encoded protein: CSVEDRLSGYTF. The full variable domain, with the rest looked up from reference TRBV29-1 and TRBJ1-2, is SAVISQKPSRDICQRGTSLTIQCQVDSQVTMMFWYRQQPGQSLTLIATANQGSEATYESGFVIDKFPISRPNLTFSTLTVSNMSPEDSSIYLCSVEDRLSGYTFGSGTRLTVV.

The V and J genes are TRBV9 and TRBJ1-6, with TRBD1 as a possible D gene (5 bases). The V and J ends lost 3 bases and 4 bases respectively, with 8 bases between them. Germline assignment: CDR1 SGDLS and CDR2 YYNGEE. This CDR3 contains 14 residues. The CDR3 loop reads CASSEGTYNSPLHF. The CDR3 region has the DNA TGTGCCAGCAGCGAGGGGACTTATAATTCACCCCTCCACTTT. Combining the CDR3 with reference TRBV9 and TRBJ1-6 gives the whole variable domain DSGVTQTPKHLITATGQRVTLRCSPRSGDLSVYWYQQSLDQGLQFLIQYYNGEERAKGNILERFSAQQFPDLHSELNLSSLELGDSALYFCASSEGTYNSPLHFGNGTRLTVT.

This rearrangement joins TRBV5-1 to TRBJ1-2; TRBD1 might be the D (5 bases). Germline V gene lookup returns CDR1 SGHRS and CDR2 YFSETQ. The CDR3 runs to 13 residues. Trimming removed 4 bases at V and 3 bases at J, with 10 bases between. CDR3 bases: TGCGCCAGCAGCCCTCGGACACACTATGGCTACACCTTC. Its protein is CASSPRTHYGYTF.

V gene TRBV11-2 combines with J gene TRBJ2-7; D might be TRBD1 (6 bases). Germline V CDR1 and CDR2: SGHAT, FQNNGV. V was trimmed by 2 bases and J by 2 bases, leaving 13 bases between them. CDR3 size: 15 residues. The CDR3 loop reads CASSLQQGLTYEQYF. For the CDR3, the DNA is TGTGCCAGCAGCTTACAGCAGGGGCTTACCTACGAGCAGTACTTC.

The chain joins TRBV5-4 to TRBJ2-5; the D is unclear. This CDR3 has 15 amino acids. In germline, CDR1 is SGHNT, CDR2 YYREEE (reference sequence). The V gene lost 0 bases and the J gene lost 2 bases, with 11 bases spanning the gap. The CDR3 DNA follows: TGTGCCAGCAGCTTGGCTAGTCTGGTACAAGAGACCCAGTACTTC. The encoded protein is CASSLASLVQETQYF.

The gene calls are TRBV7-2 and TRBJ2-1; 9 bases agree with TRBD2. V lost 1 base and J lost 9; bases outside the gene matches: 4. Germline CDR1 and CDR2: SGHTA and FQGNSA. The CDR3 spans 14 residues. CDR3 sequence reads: CASSLVGTSTEQFF. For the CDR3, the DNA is TGTGCCAGCAGCTTAGTGGGGACTAGCACTGAGCAGTTCTTC.

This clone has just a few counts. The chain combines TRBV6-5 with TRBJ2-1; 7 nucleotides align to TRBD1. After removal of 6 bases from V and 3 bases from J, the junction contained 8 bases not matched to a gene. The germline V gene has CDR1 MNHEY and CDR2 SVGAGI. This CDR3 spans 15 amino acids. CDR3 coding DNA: TGTGCCAGCAGCCGATCGACAGGGCTCTACAATGAGCAGTTCTTC. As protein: CASSRSTGLYNEQFF.

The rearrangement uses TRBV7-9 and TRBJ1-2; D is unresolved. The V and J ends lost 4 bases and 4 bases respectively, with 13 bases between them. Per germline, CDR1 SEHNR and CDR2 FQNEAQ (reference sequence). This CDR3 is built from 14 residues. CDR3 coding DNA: TGTGCCAGCAGCTCAGGTCCAGAAGTCTATGGCTACACCTTC. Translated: CASSSGPEVYGYTF.

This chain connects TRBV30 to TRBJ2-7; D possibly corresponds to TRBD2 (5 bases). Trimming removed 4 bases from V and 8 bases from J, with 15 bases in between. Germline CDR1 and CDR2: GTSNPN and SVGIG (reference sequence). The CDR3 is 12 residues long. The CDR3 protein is CAWTSGETKQYF. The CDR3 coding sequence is TGTGCCTGGACTTCCGGGGAAACTAAGCAGTACTTC.

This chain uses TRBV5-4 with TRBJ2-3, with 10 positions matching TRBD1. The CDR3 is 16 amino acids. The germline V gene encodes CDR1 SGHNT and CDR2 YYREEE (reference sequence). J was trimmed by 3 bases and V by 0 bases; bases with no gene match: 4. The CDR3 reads CASSLAPGQGTDTQYF. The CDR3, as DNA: TGTGCCAGCAGCTTGGCCCCGGGACAGGGGACAGATACGCAGTATTTT.

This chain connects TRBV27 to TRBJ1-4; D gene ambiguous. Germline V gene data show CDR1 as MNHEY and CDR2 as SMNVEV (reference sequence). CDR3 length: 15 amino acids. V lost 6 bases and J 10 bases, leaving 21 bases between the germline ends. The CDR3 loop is CASSPGVREVGKLFF. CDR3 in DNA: TGTGCCAGCAGCCCCGGTGTAAGGGAGGTCGGAAAACTGTTTTTT.

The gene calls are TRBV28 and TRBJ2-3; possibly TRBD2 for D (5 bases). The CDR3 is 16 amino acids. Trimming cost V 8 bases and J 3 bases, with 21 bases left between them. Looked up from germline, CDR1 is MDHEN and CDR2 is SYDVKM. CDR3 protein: CASAEGGVGRTDTQYF. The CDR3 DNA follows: TGTGCCAGCGCCGAGGGTGGGGTAGGTAGGACAGATACGCAGTATTTT.

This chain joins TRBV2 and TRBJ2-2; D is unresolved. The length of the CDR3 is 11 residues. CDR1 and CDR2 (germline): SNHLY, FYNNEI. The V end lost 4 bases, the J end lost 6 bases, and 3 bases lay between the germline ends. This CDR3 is CASSAAGELFF. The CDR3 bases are TGTGCCAGCAGTGCAGCCGGGGAGCTGTTTTTT.

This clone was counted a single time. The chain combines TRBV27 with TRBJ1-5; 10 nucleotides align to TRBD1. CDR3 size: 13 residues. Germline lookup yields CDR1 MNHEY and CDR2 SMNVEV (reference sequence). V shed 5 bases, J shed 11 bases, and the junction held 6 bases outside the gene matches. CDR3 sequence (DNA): TGTGCCAGCAGTGACAGGGGGCCCCACTCCCAGCATTTT. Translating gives CASSDRGPHSQHF.

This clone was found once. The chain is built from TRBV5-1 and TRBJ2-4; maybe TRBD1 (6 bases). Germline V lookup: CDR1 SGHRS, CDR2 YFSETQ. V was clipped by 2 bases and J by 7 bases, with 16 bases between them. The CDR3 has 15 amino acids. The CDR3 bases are TGCGCCAGCAGCTTTTTACAGGGCTGGGGTAACATTCAGTACTTC. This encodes CASSFLQGWGNIQYF.

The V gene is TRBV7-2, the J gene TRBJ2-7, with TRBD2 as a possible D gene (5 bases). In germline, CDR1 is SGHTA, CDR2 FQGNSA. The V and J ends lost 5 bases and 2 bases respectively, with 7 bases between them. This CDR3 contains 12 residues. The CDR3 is CASSRRTYEQYF. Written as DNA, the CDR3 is TGTGCCAGCAGCCGGAGGACCTACGAGCAGTACTTC.

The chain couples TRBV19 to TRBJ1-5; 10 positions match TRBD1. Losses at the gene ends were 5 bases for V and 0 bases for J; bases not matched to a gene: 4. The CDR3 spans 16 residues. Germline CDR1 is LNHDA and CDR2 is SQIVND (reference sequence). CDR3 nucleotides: TGTGCCAGTAGTTCGGGACAGGGGATTAGCAATCAGCCCCAGCATTTT. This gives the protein CASSSGQGISNQPQHF.

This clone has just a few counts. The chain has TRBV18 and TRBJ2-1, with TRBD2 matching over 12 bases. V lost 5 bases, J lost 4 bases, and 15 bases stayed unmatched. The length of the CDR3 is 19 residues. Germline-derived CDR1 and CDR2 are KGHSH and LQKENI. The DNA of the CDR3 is TGTGCCAGCTCATTCCGACTAGCGGGAGATAACGCGGGATACAATGAGCAGTTCTTC. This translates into CASSFRLAGDNAGYNEQFF.

The CDR3 here is CASSSSSGGASSRQETQYF. As DNA, the CDR3 is TGTGCCAGCAGCTCTTCTAGCGGGGGGGCCTCCTCAAGACAAGAGACCCAGTACTTC. J is TRBJ2-5 and V is TRBV9, with TRBD2 matching 12 bases. The CDR3 contains 19 residues. The J segment lost 2 bases and the V segment lost 4 bases, leaving 15 bases of the junction unmatched. Germline assignment: CDR1 SGDLS and CDR2 YYNGEE.

The CDR3 nucleotides read TGCGCCAGCACCAGGACAGGCCCATCGGAGACCCAGTACTTC. Its translation: CASTRTGPSETQYF. The V call is TRBV5-1, the J call TRBJ2-5; TRBD1 agrees at 7 bases. Germline values: CDR1 SGHRS, CDR2 YFSETQ. V shed 6 bases, J shed 5 bases, and the junction held 10 bases outside the gene matches. The CDR3 consists of 14 residues.

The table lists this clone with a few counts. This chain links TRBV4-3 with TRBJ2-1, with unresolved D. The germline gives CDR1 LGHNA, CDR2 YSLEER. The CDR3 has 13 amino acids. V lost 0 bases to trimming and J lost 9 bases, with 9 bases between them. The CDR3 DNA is TGCGCCAGCAGCCAAGAACTTGGGCGTGAGCAGTTCTTC. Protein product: CASSQELGREQFF.

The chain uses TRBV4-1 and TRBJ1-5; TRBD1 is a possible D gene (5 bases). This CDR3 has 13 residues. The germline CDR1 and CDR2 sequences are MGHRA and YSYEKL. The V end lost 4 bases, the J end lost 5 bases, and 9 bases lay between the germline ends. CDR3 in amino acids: CASSRGADQPQHF. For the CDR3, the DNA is TGCGCCAGCAGCCGGGGCGCCGATCAGCCCCAGCATTTT.

The DNA of the CDR3 is TGTGCCTGGAGCGGACTAAGGGAGCAGTACTTC. Amino acids: CAWSGLREQYF. The chain uses TRBV30 and TRBJ2-7; the D gene is possibly TRBD2 (6 bases). Germline V gene data show CDR1 as GTSNPN and CDR2 as SVGIG (reference sequence). V dropped 3 bases and J dropped 7 bases, with 10 bases sitting between them. The CDR3 sequence is 11 residues long. Full variable domain (remainder filled in from reference TRBV30 and TRBJ2-7): SQTIHQWPATLVQPVGSPLSLECTVEGTSNPNLYWYRQAAGRGLQLLFYSVGIGQISSEVPQNLSASRPQDRQFILSSKKLLLSDSGFYLCAWSGLREQYFGPGTRLTVT.

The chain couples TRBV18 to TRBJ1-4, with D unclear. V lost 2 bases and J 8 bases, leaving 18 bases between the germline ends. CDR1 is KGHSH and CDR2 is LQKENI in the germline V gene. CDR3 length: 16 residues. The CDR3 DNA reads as TGTGCCAGCTCACCAATTACGCCGGTTGGAGGGGAAAAACTGTTTTTT. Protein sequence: CASSPITPVGGEKLFF.

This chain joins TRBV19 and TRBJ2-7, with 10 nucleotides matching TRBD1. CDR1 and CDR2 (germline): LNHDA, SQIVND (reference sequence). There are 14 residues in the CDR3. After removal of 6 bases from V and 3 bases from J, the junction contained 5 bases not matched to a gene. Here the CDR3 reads CASRTGQGSYEQYF. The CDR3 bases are TGTGCCAGTAGAACGGGACAGGGGAGCTACGAGCAGTACTTC.

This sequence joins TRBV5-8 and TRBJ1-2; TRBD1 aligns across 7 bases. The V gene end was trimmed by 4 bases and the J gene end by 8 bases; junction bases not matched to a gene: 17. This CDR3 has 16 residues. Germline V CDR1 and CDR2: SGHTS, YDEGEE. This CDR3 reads CASSQTLRQGSRGYTF. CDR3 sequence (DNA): TGTGCCAGCAGCCAGACGCTCCGACAGGGTTCTCGAGGCTACACCTTC. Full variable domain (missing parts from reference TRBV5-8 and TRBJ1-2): EAGVTQSPTHLIKTRGQQATLRCSPISGHTSVYWYQQALGLGLQFLLWYDEGEERNRGNFPPRFSGRQFPNYSSELNVNALELEDSALYLCASSQTLRQGSRGYTFGSGTRLTVV.